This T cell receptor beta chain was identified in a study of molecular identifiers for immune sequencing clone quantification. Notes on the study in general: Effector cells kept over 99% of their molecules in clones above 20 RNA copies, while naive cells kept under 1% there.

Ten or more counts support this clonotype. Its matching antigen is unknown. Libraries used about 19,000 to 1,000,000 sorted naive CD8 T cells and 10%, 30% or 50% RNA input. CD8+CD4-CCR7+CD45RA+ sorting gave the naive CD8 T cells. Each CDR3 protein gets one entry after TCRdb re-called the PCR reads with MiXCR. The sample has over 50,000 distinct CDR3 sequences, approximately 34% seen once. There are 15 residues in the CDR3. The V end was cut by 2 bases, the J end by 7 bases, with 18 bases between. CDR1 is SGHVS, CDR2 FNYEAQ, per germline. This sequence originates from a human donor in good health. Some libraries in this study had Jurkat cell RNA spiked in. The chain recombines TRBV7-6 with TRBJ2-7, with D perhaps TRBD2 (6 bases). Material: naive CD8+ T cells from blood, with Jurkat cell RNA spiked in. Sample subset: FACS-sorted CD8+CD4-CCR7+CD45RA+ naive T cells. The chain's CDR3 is CASSLTGTAQREQYF. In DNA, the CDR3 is TGTGCCAGCAGCTTAACCGGGACTGCCCAGAGGGAGCAGTACTTC.